The 11 T cell receptor beta chains below come from one sample, sequenced in a study of PD-1 blockade in classical Hodgkin lymphoma. Each patient experienced a relapse that followed autologous stem cell transplantation, and brentuximab vedotin exposure varied. Generated by immunoSEQ multiplex PCR, the TCRdb table keeps only in-frame clones and is missing some. The table has about 45,000 clones, around three quarters seen once. The specimen was peripheral blood mononuclear cells (PBMCs), collected before the second cycle of nivolumab. All receptors come from a human donor with classical Hodgkin lymphoma.

This clone has just a few counts. The chain joins TRBV30 to TRBJ1-1, with D unresolved. Per the germline V gene, CDR1 is GTSNPN and CDR2 is SVGIG (reference sequence). V dropped 2 bases and J dropped 3 bases, with 10 bases sitting between them. The CDR3 sequence is 13 residues long. The CDR3 protein is CAWSLGLYTEAFF. CDR3 sequence (DNA): TGTGCCTGGAGTCTAGGTCTGTACACTGAAGCTTTCTTT.

The J gene is TRBJ2-7, the V gene TRBV4-2; D is perhaps TRBD1 (7 bases). This CDR3 has 17 residues. CDR1 LGHNA and CDR2 YNFKEQ come from the germline V gene. V gave up 0 bases and J gave up 6 bases, with 21 bases separating them. This chain's CDR3 is CASSQESVMQGGTEQYF. The CDR3 region has the DNA TGTGCCAGCAGCCAAGAATCGGTAATGCAGGGGGGAACCGAGCAGTACTTC.

This chain links TRBV6-5 with TRBJ2-7; D remains unclear. The CDR3 is 12 amino acids. The germline V gene has CDR1 MNHEY and CDR2 SVGAGI. V dropped 5 bases and J dropped 4 bases, with 9 bases sitting between them. The CDR3 region is CASSPSGYEQYF. The CDR3 bases are TGTGCCAGCAGTCCTAGTGGATACGAGCAGTACTTC.

This clone was observed once. J is TRBJ2-1 and V is TRBV4-2; D perhaps matches TRBD2 (6 bases). Trimming shortened V by 1 base and J by 10 bases, and 17 bases separated the two germline ends. Germline V gene lookup returns CDR1 LGHNA and CDR2 YNFKEQ. This CDR3 region has 15 residues. DNA of the CDR3: TGTGCCAGCAGCCAAGGCCCCCTTGAGGAGGGCGAGCAGTTCTTC. This translates into CASSQGPLEEGEQFF.

The chain links TRBV19 to TRBJ2-1, with 8 bases identical to TRBD1. This CDR3 comprises 17 residues. Germline lookup yields CDR1 LNHDA and CDR2 SQIVND (reference sequence). V lost 5 bases, J lost 3 bases, and 12 bases stayed unmatched. CDR3 DNA: TGTGCCAGTAGTCTGCTTCCCGGGACAGGAAACTACAATGAGCAGTTCTTC. It translates to CASSLLPGTGNYNEQFF. Using reference TRBV19 and TRBJ2-1 for the parts outside the CDR3, the full variable domain is DGGITQSPKYLFRKEGQNVTLSCEQNLNHDAMYWYRQDPGQGLRLIYYSQIVNDFQKGDIAEGYSVSREKKESFPLTVTSAQKNPTAFYLCASSLLPGTGNYNEQFFGPGTRLTVL.

The chain couples TRBV29-1 to TRBJ2-7; TRBD1 matches 9 bases. Germline values: CDR1 SQVTM, CDR2 ANQGSEA. CDR3 size: 11 residues. V dropped 7 bases and J dropped 4; count of bases not matched to a gene: 2. The CDR3: CSGGQGYEQYF. The DNA of the CDR3 is TGCAGCGGAGGACAGGGGTACGAGCAGTACTTC.

This clone was observed a handful of times. This chain uses TRBV6-1 with TRBJ2-5; 8 bases are a match to TRBD1. This CDR3 is 13 amino acids long. The germline CDR1 and CDR2 sequences are MNHNS and SASEGT. V shed 8 bases and J 7 bases; nucleotides not matched to a gene: 9. The CDR3 loop is CASYRDRRPTQYF. In DNA, the CDR3 is TGTGCCAGCTACCGGGACAGGCGACCGACCCAGTACTTC.

This chain links TRBV5-1 with TRBJ2-1; the D gene is possibly TRBD1 (7 bases). Trimming removed 6 bases at V and 6 bases at J, with 16 bases between. The germline V gene has CDR1 SGHRS and CDR2 YFSETQ. The CDR3 is made up of 14 amino acids. The CDR3 bases are TGCGCCAGCACACCCGGGACAGCGGGCAATGAGCAGTTCTTC. Its translation is CASTPGTAGNEQFF. Variable domain in full (rest from reference TRBV5-1 and TRBJ2-1): KAGVTQTPRYLIKTRGQQVTLSCSPISGHRSVSWYQQTPGQGLQFLFEYFSETQRNKGNFPGRFSGRQFSNSRSEMNVSTLELGDSALYLCASTPGTAGNEQFFGPGTRLTVL.

The chain is built from TRBV9 and TRBJ1-4, with D uncertain. The V gene lost 0 bases and the J gene lost 8 bases, with 11 bases spanning the gap. The V gene's germline CDR1 is SGDLS and CDR2 YYNGEE. CDR3 length equals 14 residues. CDR3 coding DNA: TGTGCCAGCAGCGTAGGGCAGGCGGAGGAAAAACTGTTTTTT. It translates to CASSVGQAEEKLFF. Based on the CDR3 plus reference TRBV9 and TRBJ1-4, the full variable domain is DSGVTQTPKHLITATGQRVTLRCSPRSGDLSVYWYQQSLDQGLQFLIQYYNGEERAKGNILERFSAQQFPDLHSELNLSSLELGDSALYFCASSVGQAEEKLFFGSGTQLSVL.

The chain has TRBV18 and TRBJ2-5; a possible D gene is TRBD1 (6 bases). V lost 4 bases and J 4 bases, leaving 19 bases between the germline ends. The germline CDR1 and CDR2 sequences are KGHSH and LQKENI. The CDR3 runs to 16 residues. DNA for the CDR3: TGTGCCAGCTCACGGGGACACCTCAGCGCCGGAGAGACCCAGTACTTC. Amino acids: CASSRGHLSAGETQYF.

V is TRBV27 and J is TRBJ1-4; no clear D. V lost 1 base to trimming and J lost 5 bases, with 11 bases between them. CDR3 length: 15 amino acids. Germline V gene sequence: CDR1 MNHEY, CDR2 SMNVEV (reference sequence). The CDR3 reads CASSLFAGLNEKLFF. As DNA, the CDR3 is TGTGCCAGCAGTTTATTCGCGGGGTTAAATGAAAAACTGTTTTTT.